This TCR beta chain was documented in a study of blood T cell repertoires in COVID-19. CDR3 length: 14 residues. With 8 bases clipped from V and 1 base from J, the junction kept 7 bases outside the gene matches. Germline V gene sequence: CDR1 MNHNY, CDR2 SVGAGI (reference sequence). Assay used: immunoSEQ multiplex PCR; TCRdb lists only in-frame clones, some missing. The data show about 210,000 clones, with roughly 81% seen just once and 6% to 8.5% held by the top ten. This chain connects TRBV6-6 to TRBJ1-1; 7 bases agree with TRBD1. Sample: peripheral blood. This sequence originates from a woman aged 45 to 65 with active or convalescent COVID-19. The CDR3 is CASHRGGTNTEAFF. In DNA form, the CDR3 reads TGTGCCAGCCACAGGGGAGGAACGAACACTGAAGCTTTCTTT.